The entry below describes one TCR beta chain. As handled by the study authors: Reference gene primers were amplified, and this amplification served to estimate nucleated cell counts. Assay used: immunoSEQ multiplex PCR; TCRdb lists only in-frame clones, some missing. D and trimming come from the DNA, and the V and J calls and clone size come from that table. In the table there are under 130,000 clones, roughly nine tenths of which are singletons. The data were taken from a study of blood T cell repertoires in COVID-19. Study summary: The study drew acute and convalescent COVID-19 samples from the United States, Italy and Spain. T cells, B-cell-depleted T cells, or PBMCs provided the cDNA or gDNA that served as material.

The V gene lost 1 base and the J gene lost 3 bases, with 6 bases spanning the gap. This CDR3 region has 13 residues. Germline CDR1 reads LGHDT; CDR2 reads YNNKEL (reference sequence). The clonotype originates from a woman aged 60-75 years with acute or convalescent COVID-19. The sequencing sample was made of peripheral blood. This chain links TRBV3-1 (or the pseudogene TRBV3-2) with TRBJ1-2; D ambiguous. The CDR3 spells CASSQGSYYGYTF. CDR3 nucleotide sequence: TGTGCCAGCAGCCAAGGGAGCTACTATGGCTACACCTTC.